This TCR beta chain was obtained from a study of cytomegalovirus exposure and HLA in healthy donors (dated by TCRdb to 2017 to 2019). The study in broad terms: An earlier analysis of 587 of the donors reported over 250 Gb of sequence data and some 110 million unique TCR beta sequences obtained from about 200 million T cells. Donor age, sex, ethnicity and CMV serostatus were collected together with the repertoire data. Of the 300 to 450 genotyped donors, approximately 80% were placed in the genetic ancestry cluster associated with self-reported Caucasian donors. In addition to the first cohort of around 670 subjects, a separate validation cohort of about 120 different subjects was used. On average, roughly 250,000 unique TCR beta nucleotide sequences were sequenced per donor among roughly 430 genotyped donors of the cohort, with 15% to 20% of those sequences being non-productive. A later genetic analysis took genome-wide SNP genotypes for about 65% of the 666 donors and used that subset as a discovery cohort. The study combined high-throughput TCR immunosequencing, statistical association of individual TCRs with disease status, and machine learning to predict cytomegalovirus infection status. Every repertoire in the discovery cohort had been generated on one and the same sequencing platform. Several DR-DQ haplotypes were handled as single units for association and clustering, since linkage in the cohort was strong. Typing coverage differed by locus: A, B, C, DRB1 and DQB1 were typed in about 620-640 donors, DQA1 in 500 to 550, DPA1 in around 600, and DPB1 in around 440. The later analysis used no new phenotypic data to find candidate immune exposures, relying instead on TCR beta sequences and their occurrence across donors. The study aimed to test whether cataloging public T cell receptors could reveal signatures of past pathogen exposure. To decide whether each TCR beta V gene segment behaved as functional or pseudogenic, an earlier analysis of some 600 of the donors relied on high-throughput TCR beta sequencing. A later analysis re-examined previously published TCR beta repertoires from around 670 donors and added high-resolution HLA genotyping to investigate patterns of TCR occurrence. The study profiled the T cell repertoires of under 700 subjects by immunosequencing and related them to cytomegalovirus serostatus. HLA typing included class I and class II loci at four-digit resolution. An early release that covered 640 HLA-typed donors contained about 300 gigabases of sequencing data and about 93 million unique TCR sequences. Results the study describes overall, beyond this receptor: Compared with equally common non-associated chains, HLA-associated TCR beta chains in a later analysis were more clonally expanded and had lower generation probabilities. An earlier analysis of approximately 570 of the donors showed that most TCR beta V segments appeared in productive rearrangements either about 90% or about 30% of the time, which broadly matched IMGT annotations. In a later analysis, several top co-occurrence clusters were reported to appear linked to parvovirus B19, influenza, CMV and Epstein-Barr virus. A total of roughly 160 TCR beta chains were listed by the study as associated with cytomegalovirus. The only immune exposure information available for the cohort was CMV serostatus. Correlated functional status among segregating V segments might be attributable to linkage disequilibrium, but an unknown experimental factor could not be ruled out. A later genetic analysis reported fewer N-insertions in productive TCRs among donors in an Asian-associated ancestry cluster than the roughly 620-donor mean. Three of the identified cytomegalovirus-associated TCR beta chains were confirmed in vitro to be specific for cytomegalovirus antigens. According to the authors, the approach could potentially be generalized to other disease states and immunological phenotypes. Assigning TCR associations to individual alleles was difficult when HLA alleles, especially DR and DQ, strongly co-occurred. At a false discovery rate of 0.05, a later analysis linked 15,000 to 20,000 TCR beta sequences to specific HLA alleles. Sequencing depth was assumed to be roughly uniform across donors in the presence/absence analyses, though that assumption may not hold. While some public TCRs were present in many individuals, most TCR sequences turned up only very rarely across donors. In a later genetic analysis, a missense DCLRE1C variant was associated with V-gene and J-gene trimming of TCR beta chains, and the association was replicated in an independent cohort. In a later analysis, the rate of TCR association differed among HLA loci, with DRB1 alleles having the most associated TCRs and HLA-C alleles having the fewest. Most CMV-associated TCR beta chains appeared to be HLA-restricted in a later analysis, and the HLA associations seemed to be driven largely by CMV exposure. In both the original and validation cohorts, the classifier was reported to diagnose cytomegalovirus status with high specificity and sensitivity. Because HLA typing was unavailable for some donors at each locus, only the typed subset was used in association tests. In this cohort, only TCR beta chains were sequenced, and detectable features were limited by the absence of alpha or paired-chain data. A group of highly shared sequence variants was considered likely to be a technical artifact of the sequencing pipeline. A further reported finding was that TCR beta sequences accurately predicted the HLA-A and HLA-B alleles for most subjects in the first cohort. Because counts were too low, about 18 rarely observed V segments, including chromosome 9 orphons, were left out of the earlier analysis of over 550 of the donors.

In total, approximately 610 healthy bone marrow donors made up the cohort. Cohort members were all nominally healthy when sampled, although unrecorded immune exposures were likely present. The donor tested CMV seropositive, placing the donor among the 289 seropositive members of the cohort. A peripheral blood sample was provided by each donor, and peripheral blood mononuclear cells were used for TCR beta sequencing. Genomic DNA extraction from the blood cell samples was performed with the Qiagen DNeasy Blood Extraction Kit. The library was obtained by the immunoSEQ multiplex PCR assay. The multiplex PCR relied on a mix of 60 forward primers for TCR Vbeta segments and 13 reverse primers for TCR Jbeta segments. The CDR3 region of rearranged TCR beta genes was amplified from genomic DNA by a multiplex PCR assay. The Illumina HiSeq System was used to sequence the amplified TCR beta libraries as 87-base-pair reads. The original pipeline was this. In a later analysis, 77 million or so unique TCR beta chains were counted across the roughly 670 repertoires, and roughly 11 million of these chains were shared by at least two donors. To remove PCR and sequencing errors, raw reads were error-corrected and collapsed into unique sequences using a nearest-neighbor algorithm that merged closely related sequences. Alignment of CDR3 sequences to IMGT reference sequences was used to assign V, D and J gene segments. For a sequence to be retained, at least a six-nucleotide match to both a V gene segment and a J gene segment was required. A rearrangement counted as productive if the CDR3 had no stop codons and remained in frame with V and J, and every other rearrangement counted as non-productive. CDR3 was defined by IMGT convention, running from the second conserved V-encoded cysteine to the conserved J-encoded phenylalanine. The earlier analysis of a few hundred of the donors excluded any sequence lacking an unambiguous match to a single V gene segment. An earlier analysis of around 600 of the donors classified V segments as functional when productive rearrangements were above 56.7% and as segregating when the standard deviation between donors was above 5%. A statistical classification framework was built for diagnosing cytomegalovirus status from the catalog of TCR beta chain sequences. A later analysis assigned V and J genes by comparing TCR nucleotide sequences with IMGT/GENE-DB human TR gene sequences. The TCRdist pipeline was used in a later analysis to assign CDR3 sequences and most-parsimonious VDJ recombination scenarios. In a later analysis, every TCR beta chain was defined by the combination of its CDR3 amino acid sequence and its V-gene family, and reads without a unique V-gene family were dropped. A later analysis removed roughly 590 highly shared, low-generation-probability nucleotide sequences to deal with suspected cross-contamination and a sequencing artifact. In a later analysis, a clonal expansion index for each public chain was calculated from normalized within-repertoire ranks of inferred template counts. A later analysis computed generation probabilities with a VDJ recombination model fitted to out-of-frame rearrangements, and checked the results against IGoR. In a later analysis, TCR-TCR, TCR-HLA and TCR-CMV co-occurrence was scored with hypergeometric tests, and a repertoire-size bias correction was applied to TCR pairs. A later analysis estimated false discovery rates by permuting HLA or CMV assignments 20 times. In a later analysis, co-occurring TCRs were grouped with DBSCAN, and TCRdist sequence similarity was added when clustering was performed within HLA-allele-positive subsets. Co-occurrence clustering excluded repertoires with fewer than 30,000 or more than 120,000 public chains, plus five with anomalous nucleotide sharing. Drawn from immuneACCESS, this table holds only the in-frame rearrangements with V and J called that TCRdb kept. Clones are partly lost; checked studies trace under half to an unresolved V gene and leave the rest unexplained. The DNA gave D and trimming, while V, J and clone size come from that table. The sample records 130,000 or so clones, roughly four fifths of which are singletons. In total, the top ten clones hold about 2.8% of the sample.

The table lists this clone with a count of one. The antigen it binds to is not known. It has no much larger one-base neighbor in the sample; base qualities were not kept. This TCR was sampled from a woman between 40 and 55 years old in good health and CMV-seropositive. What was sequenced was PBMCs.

The CDR3 sequence is CASSLSGTVNTEAFF. The DNA reads as follows: TGTGCCAGTAGTCTCTCCGGGACAGTTAACACTGAAGCTTTCTTT. The sequence links TRBV19 to TRBJ1-1, and TRBD1 aligns with 7 junction nucleotides. Trimming accounts for 5 bases at V and 2 bases at J, while the number of junction bases matched to no gene is 8. Taken from cysteine to phenylalanine, the CDR3 has 15 residues. The retained sequence is limited to the CDR3, 45 bases, with the frame set at the first base. For CDR1 and CDR2, the germline V gene (reference sequence) lists LNHDA and SQIVND.